This TCR beta chain emerged from a study of shared clonotypes between healthy human individuals. Study-wide points: The sole specimen, blood, was sampled, and tissue repertoires likely differ.

On this clone itself: What it binds is unknown. The same CDR3 also results from other DNA sequences found in this sample.

In germline, CDR1 is SGDLS, CDR2 YYNGEE. This CDR3 spans 13 amino acids. The V end was cut by 4 bases, the J end by 0 bases, with 7 bases between. Genomic DNA (from each subset) was split evenly across several immunoSEQ plates. The method was immunoSEQ multiplex PCR; TCRdb's version includes in-frame clones alone and lacks a portion of them. Of 1,400,000 or so clones listed, approximately 98.5% are singletons. This chain uses TRBV9 with TRBJ1-2; D is unclear. Sequences were obtained from naive CD4+ T cells sorted from blood. This sample's subset: CD45RA+ positively selected. The sequence derives from a young man in good health. CDR3 protein: CASSLDSNYGYTF. CDR3 DNA: TGTGCCAGCAGCCTGGATTCTAACTATGGCTACACCTTC.